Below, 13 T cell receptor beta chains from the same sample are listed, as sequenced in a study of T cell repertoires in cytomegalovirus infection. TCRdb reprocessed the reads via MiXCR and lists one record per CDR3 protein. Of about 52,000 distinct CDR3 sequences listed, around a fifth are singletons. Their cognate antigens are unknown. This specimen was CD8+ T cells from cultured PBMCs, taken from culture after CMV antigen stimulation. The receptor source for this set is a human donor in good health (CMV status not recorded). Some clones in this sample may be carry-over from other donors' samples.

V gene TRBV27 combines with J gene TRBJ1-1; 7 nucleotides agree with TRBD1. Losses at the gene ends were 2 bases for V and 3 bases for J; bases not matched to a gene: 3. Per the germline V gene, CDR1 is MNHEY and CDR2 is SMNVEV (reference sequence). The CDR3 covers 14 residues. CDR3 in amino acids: CASSLQTGHTEAFF. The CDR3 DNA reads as TGTGCCAGCAGTTTACAGACAGGGCACACTGAAGCTTTCTTT.

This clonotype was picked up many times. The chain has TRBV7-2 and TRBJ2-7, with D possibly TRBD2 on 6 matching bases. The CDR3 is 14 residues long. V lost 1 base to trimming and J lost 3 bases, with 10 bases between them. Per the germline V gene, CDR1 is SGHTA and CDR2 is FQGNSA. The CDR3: CASSLGRGSYEQYF. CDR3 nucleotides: TGTGCCAGCAGCTTAGGTCGGGGGAGCTACGAGCAGTACTTC.

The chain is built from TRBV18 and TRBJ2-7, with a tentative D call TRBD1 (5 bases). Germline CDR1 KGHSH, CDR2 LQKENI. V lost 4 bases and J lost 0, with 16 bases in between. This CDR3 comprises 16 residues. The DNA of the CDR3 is TGTGCCAGCTCACGTCCTGCGCAGGGCGACTCCTACGAGCAGTACTTC. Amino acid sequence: CASSRPAQGDSYEQYF. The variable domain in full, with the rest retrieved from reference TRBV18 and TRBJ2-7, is NAGVMQNPRHLVRRRGQEARLRCSPMKGHSHVYWYRQLPEEGLKFMVYLQKENIIDESGMPKERFSAEFPKEGPSILRIQQVVRGDSAAYFCASSRPAQGDSYEQYFGPGTRLTVT.

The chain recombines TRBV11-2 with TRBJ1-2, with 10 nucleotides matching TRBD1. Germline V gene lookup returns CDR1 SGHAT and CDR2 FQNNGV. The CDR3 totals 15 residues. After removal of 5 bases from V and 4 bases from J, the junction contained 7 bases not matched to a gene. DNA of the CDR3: TGTGCCAGCAGCCTACGGACAGGGGGTGGCTATGGCTACACCTTC. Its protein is CASSLRTGGGYGYTF.

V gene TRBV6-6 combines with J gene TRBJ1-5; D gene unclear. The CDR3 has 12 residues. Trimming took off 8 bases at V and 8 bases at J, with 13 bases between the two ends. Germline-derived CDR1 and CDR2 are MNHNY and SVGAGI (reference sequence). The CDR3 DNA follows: TGTGCCAGCGCCGTGACCTGGGAGCCCCAGCATTTT. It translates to CASAVTWEPQHF.

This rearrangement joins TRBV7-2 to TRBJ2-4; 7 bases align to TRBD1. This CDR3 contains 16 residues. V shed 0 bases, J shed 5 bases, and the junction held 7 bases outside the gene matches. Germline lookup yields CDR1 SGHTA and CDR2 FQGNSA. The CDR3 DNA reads TGTGCCAGCAGCTTAGCGCAATGGACAGGTGAAAACATTCAGTACTTC. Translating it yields CASSLAQWTGENIQYF.

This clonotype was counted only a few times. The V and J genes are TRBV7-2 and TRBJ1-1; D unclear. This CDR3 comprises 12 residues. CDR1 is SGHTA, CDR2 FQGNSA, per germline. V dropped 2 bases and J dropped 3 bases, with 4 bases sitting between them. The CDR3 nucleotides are TGTGCCAGCAGCTTAATGGACACTGAAGCTTTCTTT. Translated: CASSLMDTEAFF.

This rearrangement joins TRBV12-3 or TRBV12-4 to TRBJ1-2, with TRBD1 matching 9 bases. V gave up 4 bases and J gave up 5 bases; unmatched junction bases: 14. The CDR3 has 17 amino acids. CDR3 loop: CASSSGGRTDRGYGYTF. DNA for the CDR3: TGTGCCAGCAGTTCGGGCGGGAGGACGGACAGGGGATATGGCTACACCTTC.

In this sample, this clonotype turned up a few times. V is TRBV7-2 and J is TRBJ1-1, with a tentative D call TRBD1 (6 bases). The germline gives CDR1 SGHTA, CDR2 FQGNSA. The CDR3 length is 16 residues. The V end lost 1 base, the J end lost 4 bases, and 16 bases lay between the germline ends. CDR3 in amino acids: CASSLGQGIPITEAFF. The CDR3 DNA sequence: TGTGCCAGCAGCTTAGGTCAGGGGATCCCCATCACTGAAGCTTTCTTT.

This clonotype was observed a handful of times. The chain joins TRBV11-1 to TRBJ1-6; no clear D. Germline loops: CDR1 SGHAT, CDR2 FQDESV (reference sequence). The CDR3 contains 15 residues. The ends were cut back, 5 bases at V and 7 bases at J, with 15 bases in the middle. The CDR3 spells CASSPSRTENSPLHF. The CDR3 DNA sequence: TGTGCCAGCAGCCCAAGTCGCACAGAGAATTCACCCCTCCACTTT. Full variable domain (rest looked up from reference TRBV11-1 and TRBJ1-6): EAEVAQSPRYKITEKSQAVAFWCDPISGHATLYWYRQILGQGPELLVQFQDESVVDDSQLPKDRFSAERLKGVDSTLKIQPAELGDSAMYLCASSPSRTENSPLHFGNGTRLTVT.

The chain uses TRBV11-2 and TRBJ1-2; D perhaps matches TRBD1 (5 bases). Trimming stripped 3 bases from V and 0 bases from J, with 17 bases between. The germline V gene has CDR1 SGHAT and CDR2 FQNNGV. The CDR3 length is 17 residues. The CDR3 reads CASSFSDSGTPNYGYTF. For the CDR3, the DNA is TGTGCCAGCAGCTTTTCCGACTCCGGGACCCCTAACTATGGCTACACCTTC.

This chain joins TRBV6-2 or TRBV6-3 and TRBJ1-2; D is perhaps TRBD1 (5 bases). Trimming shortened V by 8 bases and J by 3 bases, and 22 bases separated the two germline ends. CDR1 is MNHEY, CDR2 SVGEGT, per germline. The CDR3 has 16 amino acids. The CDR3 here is CASASPRDVWDYGYTF. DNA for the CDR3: TGTGCCAGCGCATCGCCCAGGGATGTATGGGACTATGGCTACACCTTC.

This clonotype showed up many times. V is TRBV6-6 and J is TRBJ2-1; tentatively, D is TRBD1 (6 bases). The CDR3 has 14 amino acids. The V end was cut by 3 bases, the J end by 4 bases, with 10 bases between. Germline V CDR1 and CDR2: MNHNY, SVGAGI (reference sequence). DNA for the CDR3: TGTGCCAGCAGTTATACAGGGCCTTACAATGAGCAGTTCTTC. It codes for CASSYTGPYNEQFF.